This TCR beta chain comes out of a study of shared T cell receptors in the human thymus (dated by TCRdb to about 2021). Study-level background: The study investigated the way shared, self-reactive T-cell receptor alpha chains are produced in the human thymus.

Concerning this clone itself: What this receptor recognizes is not known. No per-base quality is available; no much larger clone lies one base away.

Taken from the germline V gene, the CDR1 and CDR2 loops are MGHRA and YSYEKL. The CDR3 goes from the cysteine to the phenylalanine over 17 residues. CDR3 DNA is the only sequence kept; it has 51 bases, read in frame from the first base. At the junction V is shortened by 1 base and J by 2 bases; bases outside the gene matches: 9. Libraries were built with the immunoSEQ multiplex PCR assay. TCRdb took over this immuneACCESS table, retaining in-frame rearrangements with V and J assigned. Such tables are incomplete; in checked studies, under half of the missing clones stem from an unresolved V gene, and the remainder is unexplained. For this sample the table gives about 380,000 clones, of which about 95% were detected only once. The ten top clones hold roughly 0.021% of the sample.

Sequencing was done on a sample of thymocytes. The sequence joins TRBV4-1 to TRBJ2-7, with 9 junctional bases fitting TRBD2. The source is a human donor. The nucleotides are TGCGCCAGCAGCCAAGTGGGGCTAGCGGGAACCGCCTACGAGCAGTACTTC. Its translation reads: CASSQVGLAGTAYEQYF.